The clone carrying this TCR beta chain came up a few times. Its target is unknown. The CDR3 is made up of 13 amino acids. Germline V gene lookup returns CDR1 MNHNS and CDR2 SASEGT. The V end lost 6 bases, the J end lost 2 bases, and 11 bases lay between the germline ends. Profiled with immunoSEQ multiplex PCR; TCRdb holds only in-frame clones, not every one. The table includes tens of thousands of clones, approximately 80% detected once. This sample is drawn from a study of T cells in narcolepsy. Overall study context: Patients with NT1 or NT2 and healthy control donors were enrolled.

Study results and caveats: Comparing one patient's CSF and blood CD4+ clonotypes highlighted HCRT- and TRIB2-specific autoreactive clonotypes. Autoreactive clonotypes reportedly recurred in blood of same and different patients, not controls.

The chain has TRBV6-1 and TRBJ2-7; D could derive from TRBD1 or TRBD2 (5 bases each). Sequencing input: CD45RA- memory CD4+ T cells from PBMCs. The origin of this receptor is a human donor with narcolepsy. CDR3 in amino acids: CASSLEGTYEQYF. CDR3 nucleotide sequence: TGTGCCAGCAGCCTTGAGGGGACCTACGAGCAGTACTTC.